The rows below give T cell receptor beta chains drawn from one sample of a study of CD8 T cells in Susac syndrome. Each CDR3 protein gets one entry after TCRdb re-called the immunoSEQ multiplex PCR reads with MiXCR. The sample records around 160,000 distinct CDR3 sequences, around 95% being singletons. Sequencing input: CD4+ T cells from PBMCs. The receptors come from a human donor in good health. Both conserved end residues are part of each CDR3. The D gene is left open where the match is weak. The size entry is marked missing in some rows and otherwise reads once, few, many or a size class.

TRBD1 | TRBJ1-5 | TRBV20-1 | . | TGCAGTGCACCCGGGACAGGGGTCGGTCAGCCCCAGCATTTT | CSAPGTGVGQPQHF
. | TRBJ2-2 | TRBV27 | . | TGTGCCAGCAGTCGGAAGGGGGAGAACACCGGGGAGCTGTTTTTT | CASSRKGENTGELFF
. | TRBJ2-6 | TRBV20-1 | once | TGCAGTGCCCGGGACACCGGACATTCTGGGGCCAACGTCCTGACTTTC | CSARDTGHSGANVLTF
. | TRBJ2-6 | TRBV20-1 | . | TGCAGTGCTAGAGGTCGAAACTCTGGGGCCAACGTCCTGACTTTC | CSARGRNSGANVLTF
TRBD1 | TRBJ1-1 | TRBV6-5 | . | TGTGCCAGCACCCCGACAGGGTACATGAACACTGAAGCTTTCTTT | CASTPTGYMNTEAFF
. | TRBJ2-6 | TRBV11-1 | . | TGTGCCAGCAGCTTCCGGAAACGGTACTCTGGGGCCAACGTCCTGACTTTC | CASSFRKRYSGANVLTF
. | TRBJ2-1 | TRBV29-1 | . | TGCAGCGTTGAAGTACGAAAACAAACCTACAATGAGCAGTTCTTC | CSVEVRKQTYNEQFF
. | TRBJ2-3 | TRBV9 | . | TGTGCCAGCAGCGTTGGCGGGGGCTCAGATACGCAGTATTTT | CASSVGGGSDTQYF
TRBD1 | TRBJ2-1 | TRBV29-1 | . | TGCAGCGCCGGCTACAGGGGGCGAGGGAGATACAATGAGCAGTTCTTC | CSAGYRGRGRYNEQFF
TRBD1 | TRBJ2-3 | TRBV29-1 | . | TGCAGCGCTCAGACAGGGGTGAGGACAGATACGCAGTATTTT | CSAQTGVRTDTQYF
. | TRBJ2-2 | TRBV30 | once | TGTGCCTGGAGTGTAAGCCTTCCCGGGGAGCTGTTTTTT | CAWSVSLPGELFF
. | TRBJ2-7 | TRBV14 | . | TGTGCCAGCAGCAGGATTACGAATGGTGTGCAGTACTTC | CASSRITNGVQYF
. | TRBJ1-1 | TRBV9 | . | TGTGCCAGCAGCCCCGGCCTCGGCGACACTGAAGCTTTCTTT | CASSPGLGDTEAFF
. | TRBJ2-3 | TRBV3-1 | once | TGTGCCAGCAGCCAAGATATGAGAACAGATACGCAGTATTTT | CASSQDMRTDTQYF
. | TRBJ1-2 | TRBV21-1 | . | TGTGCCAGCTTGGACGGGGGACCGGATGGCTACACCTTC | CASLDGGPDGYTF
TRBD1 | TRBJ1-2 | TRBV25-1 | . | TGTGCCAGCAGTGTGACAGGGCGGGGCTACACCTTC | CASSVTGRGYTF
. | TRBJ1-1 | TRBV25-1 | . | TGTGCCAGCAGTGAAGCGGCGAAGATGAACACTGAAGCTTTCTTT | CASSEAAKMNTEAFF
TRBD1 | TRBJ2-1 | TRBV7-2 | . | TGTGCCAGCAGCTTTGGGACAGGGCCCCAGCAGTTCTTC | CASSFGTGPQQFF
. | TRBJ1-5 | TRBV4-3 | . | TGCGCCAGCGAACCGCCCCGGGGAGATCAGCCCCAGCATTTT | CASEPPRGDQPQHF
TRBD2 | TRBJ2-5 | TRBV20-1 | . | TGCAGTGCTAGGGGGTGGACTAGCGACCAAGAGACCCAGTACTTC | CSARGWTSDQETQYF
. | TRBJ1-4 | TRBV15 | . | TGTGCCACCAGCAGAGACAGGGCGTTGGGTGAAAAACTGTTTTTT | CATSRDRALGEKLFF
. | TRBJ1-6 | TRBV30 | . | TGTGCCTGGAGGAGACTAGACAGGCTAGGAGATTCACCCCTCCACTTT | CAWRRLDRLGDSPLHF
. | TRBJ2-2 | TRBV4-3 | . | TGCGCCAGCAGCCAAGACTACGACACCGGGGAGCTGTTTTTT | CASSQDYDTGELFF
. | TRBJ2-2 | TRBV19 | . | TGTGCCAGTAACCGGGACACCACCACCGGGGAGCTGTTTTTT | CASNRDTTTGELFF
. | TRBJ2-3 | TRBV7-3 | . | TGTGCCAGCAGCTACGGGTCGGGTGGAGATACGCAGTATTTT | CASSYGSGGDTQYF
. | TRBJ2-7 | TRBV21-1 | . | TGTGCCAGCAGCAAACGGGGACACATAAGCTACGAGCAGTACTTC | CASSKRGHISYEQYF
. | TRBJ2-5 | TRBV20-1 | . | TGCAGTGCTCTTCCCCCTGTGGCCCAAGAGACCCAGTACTTC | CSALPPVAQETQYF
. | TRBJ2-1 | TRBV5-4 | . | TGTGCCAGCAGTCTCGACCAGAGCTCCTACAATGAGCAGTTCTTC | CASSLDQSSYNEQFF
TRBD1 | TRBJ1-2 | TRBV6-5 | . | TGTGCCAGCAGTCCCGGGACAGGATTCTATGGCTACACCTTC | CASSPGTGFYGYTF
TRBD1 | TRBJ1-5 | TRBV20-1 | . | TGCAGTGCCAGATTAAAGGGGGCTAGCAATCAGCCCCAGCATTTT | CSARLKGASNQPQHF
TRBD1 | TRBJ2-7 | TRBV3-1 | . | TGTGCCAGCAGTCCCGACAGGGAGCACGAGCAGTACTTC | CASSPDREHEQYF
. | TRBJ1-1 | TRBV4-2 | . | TGTGCCAGCAGCCGCGCAAGTGAAGGGGATGAGGCTTTCTTT | CASSRASEGDEAFF
. | TRBJ1-6 | TRBV6-6 | . | TGTGCCAGCAGTTATGGAACGGGGCAATCCCTCCACTTT | CASSYGTGQSLHF
TRBD2 | TRBJ2-3 | TRBV20-1 | . | TGCAGTGCTAGCTGGACTAGCGGGGTCACAGATACGCAGTATTTT | CSASWTSGVTDTQYF
. | TRBJ2-5 | TRBV20-1 | . | TGCAGTGCTAGACCCGGGCTAGCAGTGGCAGAGACCCAGTACTTC | CSARPGLAVAETQYF
. | TRBJ2-5 | TRBV20-1 | . | TGCAGTGCAAAGAGGGCCAATTACCAAGAGACCCAGTACTTC | CSAKRANYQETQYF
. | TRBJ2-5 | TRBV9 | . | TGTGCCAGCGGCCCCGGCCTGGAGACCCAGTACTTC | CASGPGLETQYF
TRBD2 | TRBJ2-1 | TRBV29-1 | . | TGCAGCGTTGAGCCTAGCGGGGGTTATGAGCAGTTCTTC | CSVEPSGGYEQFF
TRBD2 | TRBJ2-3 | TRBV20-1 | . | TGCAGTGCTAGGGAACTAGCGGGGACAGATACGCAGTATTTT | CSARELAGTDTQYF
TRBD1 | TRBJ1-5 | TRBV2 | . | TGTGCCAGCAGTGGAGAGGGGGCCTGGGTTCAGCCCCAGCATTTT | CASSGEGAWVQPQHF
TRBD2 | TRBJ2-5 | TRBV20-1 | . | TGCAGTGCTACCAAGGCACTAGCGGGGGAAGGAGAGACCCAGTACTTC | CSATKALAGEGETQYF
. | TRBJ2-7 | TRBV6-2/TRBV6-3 | once | TGTGCCAGCAGTGACGGACCTTTTAGCTCCTACGAGCAGTACTTC | CASSDGPFSSYEQYF
. | TRBJ2-5 | TRBV19 | . | TGTGCCAGTAGTATTTACGGTCAAGAGACCCAGTACTTC | CASSIYGQETQYF
. | TRBJ1-1 | TRBV27 | . | TGTGCCAGCAGGCCCGCGGGGGTTGGGGTGAACACTGAAGCTTTCTTT | CASRPAGVGVNTEAFF
TRBD2 | TRBJ2-1 | TRBV6-2/TRBV6-3 | . | TGTGCCAGCACCCCTAGCGGGGGATACAATGAGCAGTTCTTC | CASTPSGGYNEQFF
. | TRBJ1-1 | TRBV5-1 | . | TGCGCCAGCAGAAGGGCGGGTGAAGCTTTCTTT | CASRRAGEAFF